This T cell receptor (beta chain) was captured in a study of beta chain features in type 1 diabetes. Across the whole study: Summed over all samples, the examined sorted cells came to about 110 million.

General study points: Among all four CD4+ subsets, Type 1 diabetes patients had TCRB CDR3s that were moderately but significantly shorter. There was no resolution here of whether HLA type influences TCRB rearrangement.

Expressed TCRB transcripts were sequenced because the entire RNA isolate underwent reverse transcription. Generated by immunoSEQ multiplex PCR, the TCRdb table keeps only in-frame clones and is missing some. The data contain 300,000 or so clones, about 13% of them singletons. Concerning this clone: Its specificity is unknown.

The specimen was naive CD4+ T cells from blood. This receptor was taken from a woman aged 18-35 years with type 1 diabetes.

The CDR3, as DNA: TGCGCCAGCAGCCAAGGGCGCGGAAACACCGGGGAGCTGTTTTTT. Amino acids: CASSQGRGNTGELFF. The chain employs TRBV4-1 and TRBJ2-2; the D is unclear. Trimming removed 1 base at V and 2 bases at J, with 8 bases between. CDR3 length: 15 residues. Per the germline V gene, CDR1 is MGHRA and CDR2 is YSYEKL.